Sequencing of this T cell receptor (beta chain) was carried out in a study of OX40 agonist ivuxolimab in advanced cancers. Assay used: immunoSEQ multiplex PCR; TCRdb lists only in-frame clones, some missing. This sample has tens of thousands of clones; 85% to 90% occur once, and the top ten carry more than 0.75%. The V gene's germline CDR1 is SGHVS and CDR2 FNYEAQ. V lost 5 bases, J lost 4 bases, and 11 bases lay in between. The CDR3 has 14 residues. Peripheral blood came from all dose cohorts at three timepoints. Sequencing was performed on CD4+ or CD8+ T cells sorted from blood, taken in a trial of the OX40 agonist ivuxolimab. The clonotype was recovered from an adult with an advanced solid tumor such as melanoma, head and neck, liver or kidney cancer. The rearrangement links TRBV7-6 to TRBJ2-2; perhaps D is TRBD1 or TRBD2 (6 bases each). CDR3: CASSNEGGTGELFF. DNA of the CDR3: TGTGCCAGCAGCAACGAGGGGGGCACCGGGGAGCTGTTTTTT.